This T cell receptor (beta chain) was sequenced in a study of CD4 T cells in relation to SARS-CoV-2 and coronaviruses (TCRdb year 2021). With regard to the full study: A median age of around 37 years, with a range of 21 to 72 years, was recorded for the full convalescent cohort of 12 patients. The roughly twelve convalescent patients included 8 males and 4 females; two subjects were Hispanic. Using patient-derived lymphoblastoid cell lines, the shared crossreactive spike epitopes were mapped to their HLA restriction. Memory CD4+ T cell crossreactivity between SARS-CoV-2 and common cold coronavirus spike proteins was assessed at the TCR clonotype level in the study. The Adaptive Biotechnologies TCR-sequencing kit was used to sequence samples from a few pre-COVID donors and the naive versus memory experiments, whereas other data were Illumina-based. Expansion assays from other donors in the study were sequenced with a different, Illumina-based TCR-beta assay. Overall results and qualifications from the work: Because the crossreactivity analysis focused on spike protein, crossreactivity against other viral proteins was not assessed. No donor contributed both pre-pandemic and post-infection samples, which limited tracing the source of pre-existing responses. Sequencing of naive versus memory cells indicated that the assay detects memory recall responses, not primary responses primed during culture. Roughly 64% of donors had memory CD4+ clonotypes that crossrecognized SARS-CoV-2 and at least one common cold coronavirus spike. The study was limited by small numbers of patients and tested TCRs. Significantly weaker SARS-CoV-2-driven expansion was shown by crossreactive clones than by monoreactive clones, consistent with antigenic imprinting.

The germline V gene yields SGHRS for CDR1 and YFSETQ for CDR2. Including cysteine and phenylalanine, the CDR3 has 18 amino acids. The kept DNA is CDR3 alone, 54 bases in frame from the first base. At the junction V is shortened by 2 bases and J by 1 base; bases outside the gene matches: 8. Remarks on this clone: Its antigen target is currently unknown. The sample holds no much larger clone one base away, and base qualities are not on file.

To separate naive from memory CD4+ T cells, cryopreserved PBMCs first underwent CD4 enrichment and then EasySep naive CD4+ T cell enrichment. Ficoll-Paque PLUS gradient centrifugation was used to isolate PBMCs from either whole blood or leukapheresis product. PBMCs were either used fresh in the expansion assay or cryopreserved at -140 degrees C. The QIAamp Micro DNA Kit was used to extract genomic DNA from the CD4+ T cells. Deep-resolution immunoSEQ TCR-beta sequencing was performed on DNA from uncultured naive and memory CD4+ T cells. On the study's bioinformatics: Preprocessing removed nonproductive sequences and CDR3s not starting with C, not ending with F or W, or shorter than 7 amino acids. Cultured and uncultured naive and memory CD4+ repertoires were searched for CDR3s previously identified as spike- and CEF-reactive. CDR3 homology was measured as pairwise Levenshtein distance, computed with the stringdist R package after trimming three terminal residues from each end. The immuneACCESS repertoire file appears here via TCRdb, limited to in-frame rearrangements. These files lack a portion of the clones; in checked studies, under half of the deficit traces to unresolved V genes, and the cause of the others is not known. The V and J calls and clone size were taken over from that table, and D and trimming were inferred from the DNA. In this sample the table shows about 37,000 clones, approximately 83% of which occur a single time. The ten largest make up roughly 3.2% of the sample.

The sequence links TRBV5-1 to TRBJ2-2, and 10 junction bases match TRBD2. Sequenced sample: memory CD4+ T cells from PBMCs. Taken with the paper, the label for cell subset or site translates to: memory (non-naive) CD4+ T cells. This receptor was taken from an adult with COVID-19. At the DNA level, the sequence is TGCGCCAGCAGCTTAGCGGCTAGCGGGAGTGGGAACACCGGGGAGCTGTTTTTT. Translation gives CASSLAASGSGNTGELFF. The CDR3 plus the reference TRBV5-1 and TRBJ2-2 genes for the other parts give the full variable domain: KAGVTQTPRYLIKTRGQQVTLSCSPISGHRSVSWYQQTPGQGLQFLFEYFSETQRNKGNFPGRFSGRQFSNSRSEMNVSTLELGDSALYLCASSLAASGSGNTGELFFGEGSRLTVL.